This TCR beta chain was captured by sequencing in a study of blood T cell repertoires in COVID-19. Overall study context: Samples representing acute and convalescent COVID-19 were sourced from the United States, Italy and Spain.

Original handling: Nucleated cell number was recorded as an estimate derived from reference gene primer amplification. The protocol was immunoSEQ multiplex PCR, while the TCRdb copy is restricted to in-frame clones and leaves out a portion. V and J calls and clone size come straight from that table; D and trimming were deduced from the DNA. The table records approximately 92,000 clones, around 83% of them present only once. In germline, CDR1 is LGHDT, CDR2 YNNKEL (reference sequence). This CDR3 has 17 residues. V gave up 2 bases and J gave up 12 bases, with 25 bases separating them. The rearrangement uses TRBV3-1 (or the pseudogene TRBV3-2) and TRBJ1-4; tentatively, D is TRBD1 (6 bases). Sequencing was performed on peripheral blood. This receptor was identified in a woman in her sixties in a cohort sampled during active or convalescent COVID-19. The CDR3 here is CASSQTTGRKDNEELFF. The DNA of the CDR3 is TGTGCCAGCAGCCAAACAACAGGGCGGAAAGATAACGAAGAACTGTTTTTT.